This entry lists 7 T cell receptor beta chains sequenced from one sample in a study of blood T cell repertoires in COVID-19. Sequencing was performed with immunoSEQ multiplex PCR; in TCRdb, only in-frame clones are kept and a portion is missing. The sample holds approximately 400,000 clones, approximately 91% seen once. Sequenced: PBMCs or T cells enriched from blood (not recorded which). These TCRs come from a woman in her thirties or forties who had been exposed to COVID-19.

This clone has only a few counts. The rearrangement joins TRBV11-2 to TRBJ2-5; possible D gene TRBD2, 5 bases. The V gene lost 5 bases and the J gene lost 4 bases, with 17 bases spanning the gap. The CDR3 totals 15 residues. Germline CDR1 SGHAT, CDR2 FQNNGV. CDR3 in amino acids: CASSISGTSRETQYF. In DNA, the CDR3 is TGTGCCAGCAGCATAAGCGGAACTTCTCGAGAGACCCAGTACTTC.

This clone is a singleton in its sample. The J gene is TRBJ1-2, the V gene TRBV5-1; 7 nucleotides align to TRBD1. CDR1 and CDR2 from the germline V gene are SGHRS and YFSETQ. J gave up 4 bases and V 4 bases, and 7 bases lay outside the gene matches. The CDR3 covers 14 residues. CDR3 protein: CASSPGTDFYGYTF. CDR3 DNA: TGCGCCAGCAGCCCCGGGACAGATTTCTATGGCTACACCTTC.

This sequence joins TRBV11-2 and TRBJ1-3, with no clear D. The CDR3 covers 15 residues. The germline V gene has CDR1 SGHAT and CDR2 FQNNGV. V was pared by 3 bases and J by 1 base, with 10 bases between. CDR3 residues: CASSFRSQSGNTIYF. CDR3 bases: TGTGCCAGCAGCTTTCGGTCTCAATCTGGAAACACCATATATTTT.

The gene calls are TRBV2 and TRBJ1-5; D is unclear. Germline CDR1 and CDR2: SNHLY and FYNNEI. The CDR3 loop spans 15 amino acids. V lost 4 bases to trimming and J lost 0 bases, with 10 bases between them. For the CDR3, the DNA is TGTGCCAGCAGTGCGGACGGGGATAGCAATCAGCCCCAGCATTTT. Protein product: CASSADGDSNQPQHF.

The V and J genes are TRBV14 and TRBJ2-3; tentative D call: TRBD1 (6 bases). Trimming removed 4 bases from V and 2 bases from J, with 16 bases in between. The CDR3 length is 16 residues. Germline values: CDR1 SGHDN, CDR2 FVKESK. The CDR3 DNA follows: TGTGCCAGCAGCCCGCCGGGACACCGAAACACAGATACGCAGTATTTT. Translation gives CASSPPGHRNTDTQYF.

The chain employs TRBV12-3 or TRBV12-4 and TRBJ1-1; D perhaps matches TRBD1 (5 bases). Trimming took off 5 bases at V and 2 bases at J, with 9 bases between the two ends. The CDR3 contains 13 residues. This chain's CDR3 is CASSPGHNTEAFF. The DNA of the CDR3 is TGTGCCAGCAGTCCCGGACACAACACTGAAGCTTTCTTT.

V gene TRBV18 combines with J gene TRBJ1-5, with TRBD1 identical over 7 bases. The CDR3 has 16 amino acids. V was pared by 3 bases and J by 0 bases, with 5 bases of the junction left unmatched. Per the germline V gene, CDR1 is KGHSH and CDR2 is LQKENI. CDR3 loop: CASSPRDSDSNQPQHF. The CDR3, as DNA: TGTGCCAGCTCACCCAGGGACAGCGATAGCAATCAGCCCCAGCATTTT.